Listed here are 8 T cell receptor beta chains from one sample, sequenced in a study of OX40 agonist ivuxolimab in advanced cancers. Preparation of the library involved the immunoSEQ multiplex PCR assay. In TCRdb, the immuneACCESS table is reduced to in-frame sequences with V and J assigned. These tables do not hold every clone; where another copy was compared, an unresolved V gene accounts for under half, and the others remain unexplained. The sample table holds some 50,000 clones, of which over 75% were seen once. The ten largest make up 1.5% of the sample. This material consisted of CD4+ or CD8+ T cells sorted from blood, taken in a trial of the OX40 agonist ivuxolimab. The source is an adult with an advanced solid tumor such as melanoma, head and neck, liver or kidney cancer.

This clone was picked up one time. The chain is built from TRBV7-9 and TRBJ1-3, with a tentative D call TRBD1 (6 bases). V gave up 3 bases and J gave up 0 bases, with 9 bases separating them. The CDR3 totals 15 residues. Germline-derived CDR1 and CDR2 are SEHNR and FQNEAQ (reference sequence). The DNA of the CDR3 is TGTGCCAGCAGCTTGGGGGGGGCCTCTGGAAACACCATATATTTT. Translating it yields CASSLGGASGNTIYF. The full variable domain, with the rest looked up from reference TRBV7-9 and TRBJ1-3, is DTGVSQNPRHKITKRGQNVTFRCDPISEHNRLYWYRQTLGQGPEFLTYFQNEAQLEKSRLLSDRFSAERPKGSFSTLEIQRTEQGDSAMYLCASSLGGASGNTIYFGEGSWLTVV.

This clone showed up just a few times. The chain couples TRBV6-1 to TRBJ1-2; 10 nucleotides agree with TRBD1. CDR3 length equals 14 residues. The germline CDR1 and CDR2 sequences are MNHNS and SASEGT. J gave up 4 bases and V 7 bases, and 6 bases lay outside the gene matches. The CDR3 DNA follows: TGTGCCAGCAACCCGGGACAGGGGATCTATGGCTACACCTTC. Translated, it gives CASNPGQGIYGYTF.

V is TRBV5-1 and J is TRBJ2-3; perhaps TRBD1 as D (5 bases). Trimming took off 6 bases at V and 1 base at J, with 15 bases between the two ends. The CDR3 contains 15 residues. Germline V gene data show CDR1 as SGHRS and CDR2 as YFSETQ. CDR3: CASTRQPSGTDTQYF. CDR3 in DNA: TGCGCCAGCACCAGACAGCCCTCTGGCACAGATACGCAGTATTTT.

This sequence joins TRBV7-9 and TRBJ1-3; D gene unclear. The CDR3 has 14 amino acids. Germline-derived CDR1 and CDR2 are SEHNR and FQNEAQ (reference sequence). With 7 bases removed from V and 2 bases from J, the gap between germline ends came to 12 bases. The CDR3 here is CASTSAVAGNTIYF. In nucleotides, the CDR3 is TGTGCCAGCACCTCTGCTGTGGCTGGAAACACCATATATTTT.

The chain combines TRBV4-1 with TRBJ2-5; D might be TRBD1 or TRBD2, each matching 5 bases. Germline assignment: CDR1 MGHRA and CDR2 YSYEKL. V shed 0 bases and J shed 5 bases, with 13 bases lying between them. CDR3 length: 15 residues. The CDR3 loop reads CASSQDRDGGETQYF. CDR3 in DNA: TGCGCCAGCAGCCAAGATCGGGACGGCGGGGAGACCCAGTACTTC.

The CDR3 DNA is TGCAGTGCTAGATGGGAGACCCAGTACTTC. Translating it yields CSARWETQYF. The genes are TRBV20-1 and TRBJ2-5; no reliable D call. This CDR3 spans 10 amino acids. V was trimmed by 2 bases and J by 5 bases, leaving 3 bases between them. Germline lookup yields CDR1 DFQATT and CDR2 SNEGSKA (reference sequence).

The rearrangement joins TRBV23-1 to TRBJ2-2; D ambiguous. TRBV23-1 is classed as an ORF, of uncertain function. The CDR3 covers 14 residues. V lost 3 bases and J 4 bases, leaving 9 bases between the germline ends. DNA for the CDR3: TGCGCCAGCAGTCATCGCGGAAGCACCGGGGAGCTGTTTTTT. Amino acids: CASSHRGSTGELFF.

The chain uses TRBV6-5 and TRBJ2-7, with D uncertain. The ends were cut back, 6 bases at V and 6 bases at J, with 18 bases in the middle. The CDR3 is 14 amino acids. Germline V gene sequence: CDR1 MNHEY, CDR2 SVGAGI. CDR3 sequence: CASSRTASVPEQYF. As DNA, the CDR3 is TGTGCCAGCAGCCGAACGGCCTCTGTCCCCGAGCAGTACTTC.